The next 32 T cell receptor beta chains were all read from a single sample in a study of T-cell reconstitution after alpha-beta-depleted transplantation in children. Preparation of the TCRbeta library was carried out with unique molecular identifiers. TCRdb reprocessed the PCR reads with MiXCR, giving one entry per CDR3 protein. The sample has under 400,000 distinct CDR3 sequences; roughly 21% are singletons. The input for sequencing was PBMCs, mostly from graft donor cells, taken 180 days after TCRalphabeta/CD19-depleted stem cell transplant. The receptors stem from a male patient aged 5 to 17 who had a stem cell transplant for acute lymphoblastic leukemia, so the T cells may come from the graft donor.

This clonotype has just one count. The rearrangement joins TRBV10-2 to TRBJ2-7; possibly TRBD1 for D (6 bases). This CDR3 is built from 15 residues. V was pared by 2 bases and J by 6 bases, with 17 bases between. In germline, CDR1 is WSHSY, CDR2 SAAADI. The CDR3 here is CASSETRAQGSEQYF. The CDR3 DNA is TGCGCCAGCAGTGAGACTAGGGCTCAGGGGAGCGAGCAGTACTTC.

This clonotype was counted only a few times. The chain is built from TRBV7-9 and TRBJ2-5; D is unclear. Trimming pared 1 base from V and 2 bases from J, leaving 17 bases between. Germline CDR1 SEHNR, CDR2 FQNEAQ (reference sequence). This CDR3 region has 17 residues. The CDR3 DNA is TGTGCCAGCAGCTTAGGAGGCTTTTATGCTACTCAAGAGACCCAGTACTTC. Translating gives CASSLGGFYATQETQYF.

The rearrangement joins TRBV6-5 to TRBJ2-7; 8 bases match TRBD1. The CDR3 contains 16 residues. The V gene's germline CDR1 is MNHEY and CDR2 SVGAGI. J gave up 4 bases and V 0 bases, and 8 bases lay outside the gene matches. Written as DNA, the CDR3 is TGTGCCAGCAGTTACTCGCCTCGGACAGGGCAATACGAGCAGTACTTC. Protein: CASSYSPRTGQYEQYF.

This chain joins TRBV5-1 and TRBJ2-3; TRBD1 is a possible D gene (5 bases). The V and J ends lost 5 bases and 5 bases respectively, with 15 bases between them. CDR3 length: 14 residues. From germline, CDR1 is SGHRS and CDR2 YFSETQ. CDR3 residues: CASSPAQEKDTQYF. The CDR3 bases are TGCGCCAGCAGTCCGGCACAGGAAAAAGATACGCAGTATTTT.

This clonotype was counted many times. The chain joins TRBV12-3 or TRBV12-4 to TRBJ2-5; 12 bases agree with TRBD2. J lost 5 bases, V lost 3 bases, and 7 bases had no gene match. There are 16 residues in the CDR3. CDR3 sequence reads: CASSFALAGGLETQYF. The CDR3 coding sequence is TGTGCCAGCAGTTTTGCCCTAGCGGGAGGGCTTGAGACCCAGTACTTC.

The V gene is TRBV2, the J gene TRBJ1-5; 10 bases line up with TRBD1. From germline, CDR1 is SNHLY and CDR2 FYNNEI. CDR3 length: 15 amino acids. J was trimmed by 7 bases and V by 4 bases; bases with no gene match: 7. The CDR3 sequence: CASSAGQGDEQPQHF. In DNA form, the CDR3 reads TGTGCCAGCAGTGCAGGACAGGGGGACGAACAGCCCCAGCATTTT.

In regard to this clonotype: Relative to the germline gene, one junction end is altered; a read error may explain this. The CDR3 DNA sequence: TGTGCCAGCAGCTTAGGGGGAAGGAGGCAGTATTTT. This encodes CASSLGGRRQYF. This sequence joins TRBV12-3 or TRBV12-4 and TRBJ2-3; a possible D gene is TRBD1 (6 bases). The CDR3 is made up of 12 amino acids.

This clonotype has a handful of counts. The chain has TRBV3-1 and TRBJ2-3; 7 nucleotides align to TRBD2. V lost 0 bases, J lost 2 bases, and 5 bases stayed unmatched. Looked up from germline, CDR1 is LGHDT and CDR2 is YNNKEL (reference sequence). The CDR3 runs 16 residues. Here the CDR3 reads CASSQDFAGATDTQYF. Written as DNA, the CDR3 is TGTGCCAGCAGCCAAGATTTCGCGGGAGCCACAGATACGCAGTATTTT.

This clonotype was picked up a small number of times. This chain connects TRBV5-1 to TRBJ1-4, with 9 bases fitting TRBD1. Germline CDR1 is SGHRS and CDR2 is YFSETQ. This CDR3 is built from 15 residues. The junction had 9 bases not matched to a gene; V was cut back by 4 bases and J by 8 bases. The CDR3 protein is CASSQTGTGPEKLFF. CDR3 in DNA: TGCGCCAGCAGCCAGACCGGGACAGGGCCCGAAAAACTGTTTTTT. Drawing the rest from reference TRBV5-1 and TRBJ1-4, the complete variable domain is KAGVTQTPRYLIKTRGQQVTLSCSPISGHRSVSWYQQTPGQGLQFLFEYFSETQRNKGNFPGRFSGRQFSNSRSEMNVSTLELGDSALYLCASSQTGTGPEKLFFGSGTQLSVL.

The rearrangement joins TRBV9 to TRBJ2-7; 8 bases match TRBD2. After removal of 4 bases from V and 1 base from J, the junction contained 13 bases not matched to a gene. Germline V CDR1 and CDR2: SGDLS, YYNGEE. This CDR3 is built from 17 residues. The CDR3 reads CASSPWLWAGGSYEQYF. For the CDR3, the DNA is TGTGCCAGCAGCCCCTGGTTATGGGCGGGAGGTTCCTACGAGCAGTACTTC.

The J gene is TRBJ2-1, the V gene TRBV7-9; 7 bases line up with TRBD2. Germline V gene sequence: CDR1 SEHNR, CDR2 FQNEAQ (reference sequence). CDR3 length: 12 residues. J lost 15 bases, V lost 3 bases, and 8 bases had no gene match. CDR3 bases: TGTGCCAGCAGCTTGAACCGGGACTATCGGTTCTTC. It yields the protein CASSLNRDYRFF.

In this sample, this clonotype turned up a few times. This chain joins TRBV20-1 and TRBJ2-7; no definite D call. V gave up 6 bases and J gave up 2 bases, with 14 bases separating them. Germline V lookup: CDR1 DFQATT, CDR2 SNEGSKA (reference sequence). This CDR3 comprises 13 residues. The CDR3 DNA is TGCAGTGCGGCGGTGGGTAGAGCCTACGAGCAGTACTTC. This translates into CSAAVGRAYEQYF.

The chain carries TRBV27 and TRBJ1-2; a possible D gene is TRBD1 (5 bases). Germline CDR1 and CDR2: MNHEY and SMNVEV (reference sequence). With 5 bases removed from V and 6 bases from J, the gap between germline ends came to 16 bases. The CDR3 totals 14 residues. CDR3 amino acids: CASSPSGLSDGYTF. For the CDR3, the DNA is TGTGCCAGCAGTCCGTCGGGGCTCTCGGATGGCTACACCTTC.

The chain is built from TRBV6-5 and TRBJ2-1, with 9 positions matching TRBD2. Germline V gene data show CDR1 as MNHEY and CDR2 as SVGAGI. CDR3 length: 16 amino acids. The junction had 10 bases not matched to a gene; V was cut back by 0 bases and J by 10 bases. CDR3: CASSYSPSGKVREQFF. The DNA of the CDR3 is TGTGCCAGCAGTTACTCACCTAGCGGGAAGGTTCGGGAGCAGTTCTTC.

This sequence joins TRBV6-2 or TRBV6-3 and TRBJ2-1; 7 nucleotides agree with TRBD1. V lost 4 bases and J lost 12; bases outside the gene matches: 18. The CDR3 sequence is 16 residues long. Germline CDR1 MNHEY, CDR2 SVGEGT. The CDR3 bases are TGTGCCAGCAGTTCTCCCCAAAGACAGGGTCACCGGGGGCAGTTCTTC. Its translation is CASSSPQRQGHRGQFF.

The chain recombines TRBV6-1 with TRBJ1-5; TRBD1 matches at 8 bases. Looked up from germline, CDR1 is MNHNS and CDR2 is SASEGT. V lost 8 bases and J lost 3; bases outside the gene matches: 6. The CDR3 is made up of 14 amino acids. The CDR3 spells CASRQGTLNQPQHF. In DNA, the CDR3 is TGTGCCAGCCGACAGGGGACCCTCAATCAGCCCCAGCATTTT.

The rearrangement links TRBV12-3 or TRBV12-4 to TRBJ1-1; 9 bases fit TRBD1. The CDR3 is made up of 12 amino acids. With V trimmed by 6 bases and J by 5 bases, 1 base remained unmatched. The CDR3 loop is CASSGQGTEAFF. As DNA, the CDR3 is TGTGCCAGCAGCGGACAGGGGACTGAAGCTTTCTTT.

This chain joins TRBV20-1 and TRBJ1-1, with D uncertain. CDR1 is DFQATT and CDR2 is SNEGSKA in the germline V gene (reference sequence). This CDR3 is built from 14 residues. The V gene lost 0 bases and the J gene lost 0 bases, with 8 bases spanning the gap. The DNA of the CDR3 is TGCAGTGCTAGAGAACTGTTCCTGAACACTGAAGCTTTCTTT. Protein product: CSARELFLNTEAFF.

This clonotype has just a few counts. The chain recombines TRBV7-9 with TRBJ1-1, with a possible D match to TRBD1 (5 bases). V dropped 2 bases and J dropped 0 bases, with 13 bases sitting between them. This CDR3 has 16 residues. Germline CDR1 and CDR2: SEHNR and FQNEAQ (reference sequence). The CDR3 protein is CASSLLTDPMNTEAFF. For the CDR3, the DNA is TGTGCCAGCAGCTTATTGACAGATCCTATGAACACTGAAGCTTTCTTT.

This clonotype was recorded a few times. J is TRBJ2-1 and V is TRBV18, with D maybe TRBD2 (9 bases). Germline CDR1 and CDR2: KGHSH and LQKENI. Trimming took 4 bases from V and 1 from J, leaving 17 bases between them. The CDR3 totals 17 residues. CDR3 in amino acids: CASSRSSGTGSYNEQFF. Here the CDR3 DNA reads TGTGCCAGCTCACGTTCTAGCGGGACAGGTTCCTACAATGAGCAGTTCTTC.

This clonotype has more than one count but fewer than ten. This chain links TRBV15 with TRBJ2-7, with 7 bases fitting TRBD2. The CDR3 has 15 amino acids. Germline V lookup: CDR1 LNHNV, CDR2 YYDKDF (reference sequence). V was clipped by 5 bases and J by 2 bases; unmatched bases: 9. The chain's CDR3 is CATSLRLAAPYEQYF. DNA for the CDR3: TGTGCCACCAGCCTAAGACTAGCCGCTCCCTACGAGCAGTACTTC.

This clonotype occurred a few times. CDR3 DNA: TGTGCCGGGAGTAACTATGAAAAACTGTTTTTT. Its translation is CAGSNYEKLFF. The J gene is TRBJ1-4, the V gene TRBV7-9; D unresolved. CDR1 SEHNR and CDR2 FQNEAQ come from the germline V gene (reference sequence). The ends were cut back, 11 bases at V and 6 bases at J, with 10 bases in the middle. The CDR3 length is 11 residues.

This clonotype was seen only a few times. The rearrangement joins TRBV7-2 to TRBJ2-5, with TRBD1 matching 10 bases. CDR1 and CDR2 (germline): SGHTA, FQGNSA. The junction had 0 bases not matched to a gene; V was cut back by 4 bases and J by 4 bases. The CDR3 contains 13 residues. The CDR3 spells CASSWDRGETQYF. DNA of the CDR3: TGTGCCAGCAGCTGGGACAGGGGAGAGACCCAGTACTTC.

To note about this clonotype: The junction does not match germline at one end; this may be a read error. The chain combines TRBV12-3 or TRBV12-4 with TRBJ1-2; D not certain. The CDR3 covers 14 residues. The chain's CDR3 is CASSFVTASYGYPF. Written as DNA, the CDR3 is TGTGCCAGCAGTTTTGTGACCGCATCCTATGGCTACCCCTTC.

The genes are TRBV20-1 and TRBJ2-3, with a weak D call TRBD2 (6 bases). V was trimmed by 6 bases and J by 4 bases, leaving 14 bases between them. The CDR3 loop spans 13 amino acids. CDR1 is DFQATT, CDR2 SNEGSKA, per germline (reference sequence). CDR3 nucleotide sequence: TGCAGTGCCCCAGGCGGGGCAGCAGATACGCAGTATTTT. Protein: CSAPGGAADTQYF.

The chain links TRBV19 to TRBJ1-5; no firm D call. Germline CDR1 reads LNHDA; CDR2 reads SQIVND (reference sequence). The CDR3 contains 14 residues. V was pared by 2 bases and J by 0 bases, with 5 bases between. The CDR3, as DNA: TGTGCCAGTAGTATATGGATTAGCAATCAGCCCCAGCATTTT. Translation: CASSIWISNQPQHF.

The rearrangement links TRBV7-3 to TRBJ1-4; TRBD1 might be the D (5 bases). Germline CDR1 SGHTA, CDR2 FQGTGA. With 6 bases removed from V and 8 bases from J, the gap between germline ends came to 13 bases. The CDR3 loop spans 13 amino acids. The CDR3 loop is CASSPPGPEKLFF. The CDR3, as DNA: TGTGCCAGCAGTCCTCCGGGACCCGAAAAACTGTTTTTT. Variable domain in full (rest from reference TRBV7-3 and TRBJ1-4): GAGVSQTPSNKVTEKGKYVELRCDPISGHTALYWYRQSLGQGPEFLIYFQGTGAADDSGLPNDRFFAVRPEGSVSTLKIQRTERGDSAVYLCASSPPGPEKLFFGSGTQLSVL.

The chain joins TRBV15 to TRBJ1-5; D gene unclear. This CDR3 has 14 amino acids. Per germline, CDR1 LNHNV and CDR2 YYDKDF (reference sequence). Trimming took 1 base from V and 4 from J, leaving 8 bases between them. The CDR3 nucleotides read TGTGCCACCAGCAGAGGCCCGCCAAATCAGCCCCAGCATTTT. This encodes CATSRGPPNQPQHF.

This clonotype has a handful of counts. The chain joins TRBV12-3 or TRBV12-4 to TRBJ2-5; D uncertain. The CDR3 is made up of 13 amino acids. The V end lost 7 bases, the J end lost 9 bases, and 18 bases lay between the germline ends. The CDR3 loop is CASTWAGQLAQYF. The DNA of the CDR3 is TGTGCCAGCACCTGGGCAGGTCAGTTGGCCCAGTACTTC.

This clonotype was counted only a few times. The chain links TRBV20-1 to TRBJ2-3, with D hard to call. CDR1 and CDR2 from the germline V gene are DFQATT and SNEGSKA (reference sequence). V lost 0 bases and J lost 0, with 10 bases in between. The CDR3 is 15 residues long. The CDR3: CSARDPTSSTDTQYF. In nucleotides, the CDR3 is TGCAGTGCTAGAGATCCGACCTCTAGCACAGATACGCAGTATTTT.

V is TRBV4-1 and J is TRBJ2-4, with TRBD1 identical over 8 bases. This CDR3 spans 17 amino acids. Losses at the gene ends were 3 bases for V and 7 bases for J; bases not matched to a gene: 14. Germline V gene data show CDR1 as MGHRA and CDR2 as YSYEKL. The CDR3 DNA sequence: TGCGCCAGCAGCCAGATCTTCCAGGGGGCGCAGGGGAACATTCAGTACTTC. Translated: CASSQIFQGAQGNIQYF.

Of note for this clonotype: One end of the junction fails to match germline, which may point to a read error. The chain employs TRBV6-5 and TRBJ1-2; D is possibly TRBD1 (5 bases). CDR1 and CDR2 (germline): MNHEY, SVGAGI. The CDR3 runs to 17 residues. The CDR3 DNA follows: TGTGCCAGCAGTTACTCGATATCAGGCAGGGAGAACTATGGCGACACCTTC. Its translation: CASSYSISGRENYGDTF.